This TCR beta chain stems from a study of blood T cell repertoires in COVID-19. Data came from immunoSEQ multiplex PCR; TCRdb stores just in-frame clones and leaves some out. The data hold roughly 450,000 clones, with about 90% observed a single time. This clone was detected once. CDR3 size: 15 residues. V lost 2 bases, J lost 6 bases, and 4 bases stayed unmatched. From germline, CDR1 is MDHEN and CDR2 SYDVKM. Sequenced input: PBMCs or T cells enriched from blood (not recorded which). The receptor was derived from a man aged 18-30 years who had recovered from COVID-19. V is TRBV28 and J is TRBJ1-5; TRBD1 agrees at 10 bases. The CDR3 protein is CASSLRQGAVQPQHF. The DNA for the CDR3 is TGTGCCAGCAGTTTACGACAGGGGGCCGTTCAGCCCCAGCATTTT.